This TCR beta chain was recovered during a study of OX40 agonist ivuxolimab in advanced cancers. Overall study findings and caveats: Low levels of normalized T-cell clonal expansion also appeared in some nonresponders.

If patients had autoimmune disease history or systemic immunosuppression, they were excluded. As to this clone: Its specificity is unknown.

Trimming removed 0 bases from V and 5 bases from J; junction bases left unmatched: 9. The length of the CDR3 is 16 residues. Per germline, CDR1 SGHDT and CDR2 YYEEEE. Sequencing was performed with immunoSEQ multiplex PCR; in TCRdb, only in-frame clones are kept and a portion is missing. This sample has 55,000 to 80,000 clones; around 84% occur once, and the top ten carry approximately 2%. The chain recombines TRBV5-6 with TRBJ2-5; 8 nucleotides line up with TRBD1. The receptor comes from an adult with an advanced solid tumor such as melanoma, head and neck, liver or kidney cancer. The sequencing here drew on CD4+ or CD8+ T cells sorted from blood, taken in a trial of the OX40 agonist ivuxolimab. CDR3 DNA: TGTGCCAGCAGCTTGGTTGTCGGACAGGGTTGGGAGACCCAGTACTTC. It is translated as CASSLVVGQGWETQYF.